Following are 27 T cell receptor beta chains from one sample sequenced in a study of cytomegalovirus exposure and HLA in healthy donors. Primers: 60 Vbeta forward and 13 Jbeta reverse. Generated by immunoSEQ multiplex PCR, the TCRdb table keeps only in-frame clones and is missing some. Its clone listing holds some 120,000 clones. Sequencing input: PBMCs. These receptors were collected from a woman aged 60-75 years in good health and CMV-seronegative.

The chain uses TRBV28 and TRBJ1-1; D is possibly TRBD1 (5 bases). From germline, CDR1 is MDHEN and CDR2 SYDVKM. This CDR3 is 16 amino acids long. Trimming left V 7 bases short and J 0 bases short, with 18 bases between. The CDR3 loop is CASTNPVTVMNTEAFF. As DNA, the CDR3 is TGTGCCAGCACCAACCCAGTGACAGTCATGAACACTGAAGCTTTCTTT.

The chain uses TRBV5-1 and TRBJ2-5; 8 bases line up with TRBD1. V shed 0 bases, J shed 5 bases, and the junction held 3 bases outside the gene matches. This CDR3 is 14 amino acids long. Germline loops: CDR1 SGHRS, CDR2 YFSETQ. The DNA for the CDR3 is TGCGCCAGCAGCTTGGGCAGGGGGCATGAGACCCAGTACTTC. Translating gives CASSLGRGHETQYF.

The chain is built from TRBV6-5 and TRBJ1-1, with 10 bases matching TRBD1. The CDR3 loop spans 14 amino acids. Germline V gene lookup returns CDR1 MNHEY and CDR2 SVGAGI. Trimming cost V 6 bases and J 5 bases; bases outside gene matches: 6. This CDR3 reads CASRGRTGGTEAFF. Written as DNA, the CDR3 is TGTGCCAGCAGGGGGAGGACAGGGGGTACTGAAGCTTTCTTT.

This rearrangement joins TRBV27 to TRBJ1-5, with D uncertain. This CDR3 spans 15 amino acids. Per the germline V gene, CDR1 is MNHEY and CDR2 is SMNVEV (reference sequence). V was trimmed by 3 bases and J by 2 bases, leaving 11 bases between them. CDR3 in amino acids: CASSLRESGNQPQHF. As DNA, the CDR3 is TGTGCCAGCAGTTTGAGGGAAAGTGGCAATCAGCCCCAGCATTTT.

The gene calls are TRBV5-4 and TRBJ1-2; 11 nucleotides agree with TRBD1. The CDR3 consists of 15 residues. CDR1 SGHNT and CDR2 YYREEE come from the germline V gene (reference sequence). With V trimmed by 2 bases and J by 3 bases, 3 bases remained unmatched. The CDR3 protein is CASSLGQGADYGYTF. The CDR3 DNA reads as TGTGCCAGCAGCTTAGGACAGGGGGCTGACTATGGCTACACCTTC.

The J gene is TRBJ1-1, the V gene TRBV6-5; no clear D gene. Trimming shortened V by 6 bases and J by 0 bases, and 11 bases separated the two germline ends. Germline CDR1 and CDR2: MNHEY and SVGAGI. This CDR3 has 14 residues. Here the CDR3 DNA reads TGTGCCAGCAGCCTTGCAGTATTGAACACTGAAGCTTTCTTT. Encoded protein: CASSLAVLNTEAFF.

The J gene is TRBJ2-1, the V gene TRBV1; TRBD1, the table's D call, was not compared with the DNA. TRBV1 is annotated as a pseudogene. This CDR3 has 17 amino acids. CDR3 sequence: CTSSQVMLGSSYNEQFF. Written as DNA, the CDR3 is TGCACCAGCAGCCAAGTTATGTTGGGCTCCTCCTACAATGAGCAGTTCTTC.

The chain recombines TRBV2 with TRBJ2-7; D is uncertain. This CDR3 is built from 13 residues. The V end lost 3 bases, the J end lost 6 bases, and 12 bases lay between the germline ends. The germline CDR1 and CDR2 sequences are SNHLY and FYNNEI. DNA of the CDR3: TGTGCCAGCAGTGATCTGCAGCCGGGCGAGCAGTACTTC. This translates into CASSDLQPGEQYF.

Written as DNA, the CDR3 is TGTGCCAGCAGCCCGGGGACGCGGGGTATAGAGACCCAGTACTTC. Translation: CASSPGTRGIETQYF. V gene TRBV11-3 combines with J gene TRBJ2-5; tentative D call: TRBD2 (6 bases). Germline V gives CDR1 SGHNT, CDR2 YENEEA. This CDR3 region has 15 residues. V was trimmed by 5 bases and J by 4 bases, leaving 17 bases between them. The full variable domain, in which reference TRBV11-3 and TRBJ2-5 provide the parts outside the CDR3, is EAGVVQSPRYKIIEKKQPVAFWCNPISGHNTLYWYLQNLGQGPELLIRYENEEAVDDSQLPKDRFSAERLKGVDSTLKIQPAELGDSAVYLCASSPGTRGIETQYFGPGTRLLVL.

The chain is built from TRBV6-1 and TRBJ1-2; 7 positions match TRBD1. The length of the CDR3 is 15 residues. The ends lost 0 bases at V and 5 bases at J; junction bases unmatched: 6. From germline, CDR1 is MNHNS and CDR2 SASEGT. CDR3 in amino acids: CASSEAEAGGYGYTF. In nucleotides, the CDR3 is TGTGCCAGCAGTGAAGCCGAGGCAGGGGGATATGGCTACACCTTC.

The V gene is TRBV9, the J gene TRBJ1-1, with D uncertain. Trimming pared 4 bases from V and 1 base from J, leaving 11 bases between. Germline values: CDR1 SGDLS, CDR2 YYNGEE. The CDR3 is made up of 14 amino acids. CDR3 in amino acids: CASSKVSGNTEAFF. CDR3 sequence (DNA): TGTGCCAGCAGCAAGGTTTCGGGGAACACTGAAGCTTTCTTT. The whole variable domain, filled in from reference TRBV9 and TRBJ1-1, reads DSGVTQTPKHLITATGQRVTLRCSPRSGDLSVYWYQQSLDQGLQFLIQYYNGEERAKGNILERFSAQQFPDLHSELNLSSLELGDSALYFCASSKVSGNTEAFFGQGTRLTVV.

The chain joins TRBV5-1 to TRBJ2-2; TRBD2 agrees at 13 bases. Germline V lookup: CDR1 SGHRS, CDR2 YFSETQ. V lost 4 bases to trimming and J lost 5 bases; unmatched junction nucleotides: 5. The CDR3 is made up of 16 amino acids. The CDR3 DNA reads TGCGCCAGCAGCCGACGACTAGCGGGAGGAACCGGGGAGCTGTTTTTT. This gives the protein CASSRRLAGGTGELFF.

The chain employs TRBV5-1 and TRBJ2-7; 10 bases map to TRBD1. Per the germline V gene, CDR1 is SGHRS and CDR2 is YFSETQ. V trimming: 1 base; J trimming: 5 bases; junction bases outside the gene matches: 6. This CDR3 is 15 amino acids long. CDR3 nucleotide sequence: TGCGCCAGCAGCTTGTACGGGACAGGGGCCGACGAGCAGTACTTC. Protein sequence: CASSLYGTGADEQYF.

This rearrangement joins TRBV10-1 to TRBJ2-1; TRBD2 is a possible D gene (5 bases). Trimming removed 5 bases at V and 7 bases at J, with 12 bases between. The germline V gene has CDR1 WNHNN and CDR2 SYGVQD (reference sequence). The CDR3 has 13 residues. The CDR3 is CASSKSPGNEQFF. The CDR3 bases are TGCGCCAGCAGTAAATCCCCGGGGAATGAGCAGTTCTTC.

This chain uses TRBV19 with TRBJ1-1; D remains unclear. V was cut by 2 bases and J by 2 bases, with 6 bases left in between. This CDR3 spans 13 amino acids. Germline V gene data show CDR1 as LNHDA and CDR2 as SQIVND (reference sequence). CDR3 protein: CASSIFSNTEAFF. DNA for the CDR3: TGTGCCAGTAGTATATTTAGCAACACTGAAGCTTTCTTT.

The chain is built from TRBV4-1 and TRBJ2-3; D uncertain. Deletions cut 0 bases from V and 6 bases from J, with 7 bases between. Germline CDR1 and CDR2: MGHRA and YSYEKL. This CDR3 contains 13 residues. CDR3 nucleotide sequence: TGCGCCAGCAGCCAAGAAATCCCTGATACGCAGTATTTT. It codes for CASSQEIPDTQYF.

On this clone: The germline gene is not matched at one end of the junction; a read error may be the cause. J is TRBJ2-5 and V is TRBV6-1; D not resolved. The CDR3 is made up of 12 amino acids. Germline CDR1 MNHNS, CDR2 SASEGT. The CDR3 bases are TGTGCCAGCAGAGAAGTGCTAGTGACCCAGTACTTC. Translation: CASREVLVTQYF.

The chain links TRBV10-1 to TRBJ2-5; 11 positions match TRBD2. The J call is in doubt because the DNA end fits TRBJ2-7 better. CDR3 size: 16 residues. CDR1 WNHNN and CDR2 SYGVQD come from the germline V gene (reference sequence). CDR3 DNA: TGCGCCAGCAGTGATGGTGTAGCGGGGGGGGTCTACGAGCAGTACTTC. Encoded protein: CASSDGVAGGVYEQYF.

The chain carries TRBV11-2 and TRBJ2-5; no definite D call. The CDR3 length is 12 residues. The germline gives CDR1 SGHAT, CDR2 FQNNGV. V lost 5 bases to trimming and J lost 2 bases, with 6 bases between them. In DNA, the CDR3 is TGTGCCAGCAGCCCGACACAAGAGACCCAGTACTTC. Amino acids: CASSPTQETQYF.

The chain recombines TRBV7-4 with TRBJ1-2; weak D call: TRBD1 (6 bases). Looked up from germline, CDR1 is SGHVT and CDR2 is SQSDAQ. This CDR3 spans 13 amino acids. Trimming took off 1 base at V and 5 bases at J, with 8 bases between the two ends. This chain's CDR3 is CASSLEGGYGYTF. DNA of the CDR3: TGTGCCAGCAGCTTAGAAGGGGGTTATGGCTACACCTTC.

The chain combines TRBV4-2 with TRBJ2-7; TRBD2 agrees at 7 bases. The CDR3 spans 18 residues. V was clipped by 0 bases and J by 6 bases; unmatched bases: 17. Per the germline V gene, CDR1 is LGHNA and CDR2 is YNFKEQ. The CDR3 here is CASSQDGGFLVGRVEQYF. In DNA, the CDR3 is TGTGCCAGCAGCCAAGACGGGGGGTTTCTCGTGGGCAGGGTCGAGCAGTACTTC.

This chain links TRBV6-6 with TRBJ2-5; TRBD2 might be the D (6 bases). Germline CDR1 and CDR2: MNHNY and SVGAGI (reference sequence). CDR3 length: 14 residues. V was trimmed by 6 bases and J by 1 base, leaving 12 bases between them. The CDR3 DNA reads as TGTGCCAGCAGCACTCAGGGAGGCCAAGAGACCCAGTACTTC. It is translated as CASSTQGGQETQYF.

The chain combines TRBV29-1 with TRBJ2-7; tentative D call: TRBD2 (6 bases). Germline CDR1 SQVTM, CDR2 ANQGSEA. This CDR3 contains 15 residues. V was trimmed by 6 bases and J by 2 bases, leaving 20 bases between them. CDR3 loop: CSVGLGAGPTYEQYF. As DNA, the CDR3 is TGCAGCGTCGGGCTCGGCGCGGGACCTACCTACGAGCAGTACTTC.

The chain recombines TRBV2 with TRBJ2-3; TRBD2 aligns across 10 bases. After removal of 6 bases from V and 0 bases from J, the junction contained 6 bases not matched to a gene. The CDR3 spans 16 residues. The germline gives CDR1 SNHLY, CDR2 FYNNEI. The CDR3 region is CASRSGTSASTDTQYF. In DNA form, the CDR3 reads TGTGCCAGCAGGTCCGGGACTAGCGCTAGCACAGATACGCAGTATTTT.

The CDR3 bases are TGTGCCAGCAGTCGGACTGCCTACACCGGGGAGCTGTTTTTT. It encodes CASSRTAYTGELFF. The chain has TRBV2 and TRBJ2-2, with D possibly being TRBD2 (5 bases). Germline-derived CDR1 and CDR2 are SNHLY and FYNNEI. The CDR3 sequence is 14 residues long. The V gene lost 5 bases and the J gene lost 3 bases, with 10 bases spanning the gap.

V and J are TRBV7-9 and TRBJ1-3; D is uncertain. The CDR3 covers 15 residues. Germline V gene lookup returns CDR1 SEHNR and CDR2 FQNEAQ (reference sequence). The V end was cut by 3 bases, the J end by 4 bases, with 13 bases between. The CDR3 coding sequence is TGTGCCAGCAGCTTGGCCAGCCAGGCGGGAAACACCATATATTTT. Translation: CASSLASQAGNTIYF.

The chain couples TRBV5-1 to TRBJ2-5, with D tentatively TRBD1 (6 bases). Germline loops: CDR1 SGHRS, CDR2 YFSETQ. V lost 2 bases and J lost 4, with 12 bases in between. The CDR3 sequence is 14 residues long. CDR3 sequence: CASSFEQGGETQYF. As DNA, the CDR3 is TGCGCCAGCAGCTTCGAACAGGGCGGAGAGACCCAGTACTTC.